Below, 20 T cell receptor beta chains from the same sample are listed, as sequenced in a study of T-cell reconstitution after alpha-beta-depleted transplantation in children. Preparation of the TCRbeta library was carried out with unique molecular identifiers. TCRdb ran MiXCR on the PCR reads and lists one entry per CDR3 protein. The sample lists hundreds of thousands of distinct CDR3 sequences; around 13% were seen once. The material sequenced was PBMCs, taken before TCRalphabeta/CD19-depleted stem cell transplant. These receptors originate from a girl aged 2 to 10 with congenital amegakaryocytic thrombocytopenia, due to receive a stem cell transplant.

This clonotype occurred many times. V is TRBV10-3 and J is TRBJ2-1; D possibly corresponds to TRBD2 (6 bases). CDR1 is ENHRY and CDR2 is SYGVKD in the germline V gene. The CDR3 loop spans 14 amino acids. V was cut by 9 bases and J by 7 bases, with 19 bases left in between. The CDR3 spells CAINSGTSLNEQFF. The CDR3 DNA sequence: TGTGCCATAAACTCGGGGACTTCGCTAAATGAGCAGTTCTTC.

This clonotype was found a few times. The J gene is TRBJ2-3, the V gene TRBV3-1, with 10 nucleotides matching TRBD2. The trim removed 5 bases at V and 2 bases at J, leaving 4 bases unmatched. The CDR3 has 15 amino acids. Germline V lookup: CDR1 LGHDT, CDR2 YNNKEL (reference sequence). The CDR3 sequence: CASSETSGDTDTQYF. In DNA form, the CDR3 reads TGTGCCAGCAGCGAAACTAGCGGGGACACAGATACGCAGTATTTT.

This clonotype was seen many times. The chain is built from TRBV7-2 and TRBJ1-1, with D unclear. This CDR3 is built from 14 residues. V was pared by 0 bases and J by 1 base, with 6 bases between. Looked up from germline, CDR1 is SGHTA and CDR2 is FQGNSA. The CDR3 region has the DNA TGTGCCAGCAGCTTAGCTCCGGGGAACACTGAAGCTTTCTTT. Translation: CASSLAPGNTEAFF.

This clonotype was detected only once. V is TRBV4-1 and J is TRBJ1-2; 7 bases match TRBD1. The CDR3 loop spans 14 amino acids. Germline V gene sequence: CDR1 MGHRA, CDR2 YSYEKL. Germline trimming cut 6 bases from V and 6 bases from J; bases unmatched to any gene: 10. The CDR3 DNA is TGCGCCAGCAGACAGGGGTTAGGGGTCAATGGCTACACCTTC. Its protein is CASRQGLGVNGYTF.

In this sample, this clonotype turned up a few times. In DNA, the CDR3 is TGTGCCAGCAGTCCACTGGCGGGAGGGTTCTATGAGCAGTTCTTC. Its translation is CASSPLAGGFYEQFF. The chain recombines TRBV12-3 or TRBV12-4 with TRBJ2-1; 9 bases agree with TRBD2. The CDR3 is 15 amino acids. With V trimmed by 5 bases and J by 8 bases, 10 bases remained unmatched.

This clonotype was counted between two and nine times. J is TRBJ2-5 and V is TRBV20-1; D is undetermined. The CDR3 length is 16 residues. The germline CDR1 and CDR2 sequences are DFQATT and SNEGSKA (reference sequence). Trimming cost V 6 bases and J 1 base, with 21 bases left between them. CDR3 residues: CSATVSGRGRQETQYF. DNA for the CDR3: TGCAGTGCCACAGTTTCCGGCCGAGGTCGCCAAGAGACCCAGTACTTC.

This clonotype was seen repeatedly, ten times or more. The chain employs TRBV5-1 and TRBJ2-2; 8 nucleotides align to TRBD1. After removal of 4 bases from V and 4 bases from J, the junction contained 6 bases not matched to a gene. The length of the CDR3 is 15 residues. The V gene's germline CDR1 is SGHRS and CDR2 YFSETQ. In DNA form, the CDR3 reads TGCGCCAGCAGCCCACGACAGGGGTTCACCGGGGAGCTGTTTTTT. This codes for CASSPRQGFTGELFF. Full variable domain (outside the CDR3, taken from reference TRBV5-1 and TRBJ2-2): KAGVTQTPRYLIKTRGQQVTLSCSPISGHRSVSWYQQTPGQGLQFLFEYFSETQRNKGNFPGRFSGRQFSNSRSEMNVSTLELGDSALYLCASSPRQGFTGELFFGEGSRLTVL.

The DNA of the CDR3 is TGCAGCTGGACAAAATCCTACAATGAGCAGTTCTTC. It specifies CSWTKSYNEQFF. The chain has TRBV29-1 and TRBJ2-1; the D gene is possibly TRBD1 (5 bases). Trimming shortened V by 8 bases and J by 1 base, and 9 bases separated the two germline ends. CDR1 and CDR2 (germline): SQVTM, ANQGSEA. This CDR3 has 12 residues.

V and J are TRBV10-3 and TRBJ1-1; D not certain. This CDR3 spans 13 amino acids. Germline V lookup: CDR1 ENHRY, CDR2 SYGVKD. V lost 0 bases and J lost 8, with 10 bases in between. The CDR3 spells CAISESPDAEAFF. In DNA, the CDR3 is TGTGCCATCAGTGAGTCCCCGGACGCAGAAGCTTTCTTT.

This clonotype was seen many times. The J gene is TRBJ2-1, the V gene TRBV3-1; D gene uncertain. CDR3 size: 13 residues. Trimming left V 4 bases short and J 12 bases short, with 16 bases between. CDR1 LGHDT and CDR2 YNNKEL come from the germline V gene (reference sequence). Written as DNA, the CDR3 is TGTGCCAGCAGCCGTACGGACGGAGCGCGGCAGTTCTTC. It is translated as CASSRTDGARQFF.

This clonotype was counted between two and nine times. The V and J genes are TRBV5-1 and TRBJ2-5; no clear D gene. V was cut by 4 bases and J by 5 bases, with 15 bases left in between. The CDR3 has 14 residues. Germline V gene sequence: CDR1 SGHRS, CDR2 YFSETQ. The CDR3 DNA reads as TGCGCCAGCAGCCTAGGACGCTTAGGGGAGACCCAGTACTTC. Translating it yields CASSLGRLGETQYF.

The chain recombines TRBV29-1 with TRBJ2-1; a possible D gene is TRBD1 (6 bases). The CDR3 is made up of 14 amino acids. Germline values: CDR1 SQVTM, CDR2 ANQGSEA. V dropped 3 bases and J dropped 4 bases, with 13 bases sitting between them. The CDR3 region is CSVDRQGLYNEQFF. CDR3 bases: TGCAGCGTTGATCGGCAGGGGCTGTACAATGAGCAGTTCTTC.

This clonotype was detected ten times or more. The chain is built from TRBV6-5 and TRBJ2-1; D possibly corresponds to TRBD2 (6 bases). CDR1 is MNHEY, CDR2 SVGAGI, per germline. The CDR3 has 16 residues. The ends were cut back, 4 bases at V and 0 bases at J, with 13 bases in the middle. CDR3 in amino acids: CASSWGDSYSYNEQFF. The CDR3 coding sequence is TGTGCCAGCAGTTGGGGGGACTCGTACTCCTACAATGAGCAGTTCTTC.

Many counts were recorded for this clonotype. V and J are TRBV18 and TRBJ2-1, with 8 bases lining up with TRBD2. CDR1 and CDR2 from the germline V gene are KGHSH and LQKENI. Unmatched junction bases numbered 5, after V lost 3 bases and J lost 4 bases. This CDR3 region has 15 residues. The chain's CDR3 is CASSPRAGEYNEQFF. The CDR3 coding sequence is TGTGCCAGCTCACCGCGAGCGGGAGAGTACAATGAGCAGTTCTTC.

This clonotype showed up just a few times. The CDR3 sequence is CSARDGKGYNEQFF. The CDR3 DNA sequence: TGCAGTGCTAGAGATGGGAAGGGCTACAATGAGCAGTTCTTC. The rearrangement uses TRBV20-1 and TRBJ2-1; D gene unclear. The germline V gene encodes CDR1 DFQATT and CDR2 SNEGSKA (reference sequence). The V end lost 0 bases, the J end lost 3 bases, and 9 bases lay between the germline ends. CDR3 length: 14 residues.

The table lists this clonotype with many counts. The rearrangement uses TRBV20-1 and TRBJ2-3; TRBD2 aligns across 11 bases. Germline loops: CDR1 DFQATT, CDR2 SNEGSKA (reference sequence). J gave up 5 bases and V 4 bases, and 8 bases lay outside the gene matches. The CDR3 has 15 amino acids. The DNA of the CDR3 is TGCAGTGCTAACATACTAGCGGGAGTGGGAGATACGCAGTATTTT. Encoded protein: CSANILAGVGDTQYF.

This clonotype was seen only a few times. The germline gene is not matched at one end of the junction; a read error may be the cause. The rearrangement uses TRBV7-3 and TRBJ2-1; 10 bases line up with TRBD2. Germline-derived CDR1 and CDR2 are SGHTA and FQGTGA. CDR3 length: 15 residues. CDR3 DNA: TGTGTCAGCAGCCCGGGACTAGCGTGGTACAATGAGCAGTTCTTC. Protein sequence: CVSSPGLAWYNEQFF.

The rearrangement links TRBV4-2 to TRBJ2-2; no firm D call. In germline, CDR1 is LGHNA, CDR2 YNFKEQ. The CDR3 runs 15 residues. V shed 0 bases and J shed 0 bases, with 5 bases lying between them. Here the CDR3 DNA reads TGTGCCAGCAGCCAAGAGATGACGAACACCGGGGAGCTGTTTTTT. This encodes CASSQEMTNTGELFF.

The rearrangement joins TRBV5-1 to TRBJ1-2, with 7 bases that match TRBD1. The CDR3 has 15 residues. Germline V lookup: CDR1 SGHRS, CDR2 YFSETQ. With 0 bases clipped from V and 8 bases from J, the junction kept 10 bases outside the gene matches. CDR3: CASSLDGQGVWGYTF. CDR3 bases: TGCGCCAGCAGCTTGGATGGTCAGGGGGTATGGGGCTACACCTTC.

In its sample, this clonotype was seen many times. V gene TRBV7-2 combines with J gene TRBJ2-2; unclear D gene. The length of the CDR3 is 12 residues. The germline CDR1 and CDR2 sequences are SGHTA and FQGNSA. V shed 10 bases and J shed 8 bases, with 14 bases lying between them. Here the CDR3 reads CATIYPGGELFF. The CDR3 DNA reads as TGTGCCACAATTTATCCCGGTGGGGAGCTGTTTTTT.